What follows are 30 T cell receptor beta chains derived from one specimen sequenced in a study of technical replicates of blood from several donors. Assay: immunoSEQ multiplex PCR; the TCRdb copy retains only in-frame clones and omits some. The table lists about 81,000 clones, 95% to 97% of them singletons. The sample comprised T cells isolated from PBMCs. The source of these receptors is a human donor in good health.

The chain combines TRBV28 with TRBJ2-3; 10 nucleotides line up with TRBD2. Trimming cost V 11 bases and J 0 bases; bases outside gene matches: 2. The germline V gene has CDR1 MDHEN and CDR2 SYDVKM. This CDR3 contains 13 residues. DNA for the CDR3: TGTGCCCTAGCGGGGGCTAGCACAGATACGCAGTATTTT. This sequence encodes CALAGASTDTQYF. Complete variable domain (other parts from reference TRBV28 and TRBJ2-3): DVKVTQSSRYLVKRTGEKVFLECVQDMDHENMFWYRQDPGLGLRLIYFSYDVKMKEKGDIPEGYSVSREKKERFSLILESASTNQTSMYLCALAGASTDTQYFGPGTRLTVL.

This clone was seen just once. This sequence joins TRBV19 and TRBJ1-1; TRBD1 might be the D (6 bases). The CDR3 covers 14 residues. Trimming stripped 4 bases from V and 8 bases from J, with 17 bases between. Germline V gene sequence: CDR1 LNHDA, CDR2 SQIVND (reference sequence). The CDR3 coding sequence is TGTGCCAGTAGTAGGGACATCATGCCGGGAGAAGCTTTCTTT. Protein: CASSRDIMPGEAFF.

V gene TRBV11-2 combines with J gene TRBJ2-7, with D uncertain. The CDR3 spans 12 residues. The V end was cut by 1 base, the J end by 5 bases, with 6 bases between. The germline CDR1 and CDR2 sequences are SGHAT and FQNNGV. The CDR3, as DNA: TGTGCCAGCAGCTTAGCTACCCACGAGCAGTACTTC. This sequence encodes CASSLATHEQYF. The full variable domain, rest sourced from reference TRBV11-2 and TRBJ2-7, is EAGVAQSPRYKIIEKRQSVAFWCNPISGHATLYWYQQILGQGPKLLIQFQNNGVVDDSQLPKDRFSAERLKGVDSTLKIQPAKLEDSAVYLCASSLATHEQYFGPGTRLTVT.

The V gene is TRBV5-4, the J gene TRBJ1-2, with D perhaps matching TRBD1 (6 bases). The CDR3 loop spans 14 amino acids. CDR1 and CDR2 from the germline V gene are SGHNT and YYREEE (reference sequence). Trimming removed 3 bases at V and 3 bases at J, with 12 bases between. CDR3 coding DNA: TGTGCCAGCAGCTGGGGGGGGGCGGACTATGGCTACACCTTC. Encoded protein: CASSWGGADYGYTF.

The rearrangement uses TRBV11-2 and TRBJ2-1; the D gene is possibly TRBD2 (7 bases). The CDR3 has 13 residues. Germline CDR1 and CDR2: SGHAT and FQNNGV. V lost 8 bases and J 9 bases, leaving 17 bases between the germline ends. Here the CDR3 reads CASRGGGAIEQFF. The CDR3, as DNA: TGTGCCAGCCGAGGAGGGGGGGCGATTGAGCAGTTCTTC.

The rearrangement links TRBV5-6 to TRBJ1-5, with D possibly being TRBD1 (5 bases). This CDR3 region has 15 residues. Germline V gives CDR1 SGHDT, CDR2 YYEEEE. V shed 1 base and J shed 6 bases, with 14 bases lying between them. The CDR3 reads CASSLNGRVGQPQHF. Here the CDR3 DNA reads TGTGCCAGCAGCTTGAATGGCAGGGTAGGTCAGCCCCAGCATTTT.

The V and J genes are TRBV27 and TRBJ2-7, with TRBD1 identical over 7 bases. The germline CDR1 and CDR2 sequences are MNHEY and SMNVEV (reference sequence). There are 14 residues in the CDR3. Trimming at V came to 5 bases and at J to 7 bases, leaving 11 bases not matched to a gene. CDR3 protein: CASSIDIGTAEQYF. CDR3 nucleotide sequence: TGTGCCAGCAGTATCGATATAGGGACAGCGGAGCAGTACTTC.

The CDR3 spells CASSGRAEETQYF. In DNA form, the CDR3 reads TGTGCCAGCTCGGGCAGGGCTGAAGAGACCCAGTACTTC. The V call is TRBV2, the J call TRBJ2-5; perhaps TRBD1 as D (5 bases). Germline V lookup: CDR1 SNHLY, CDR2 FYNNEI. Trimming cost V 8 bases and J 3 bases, with 13 bases left between them. The CDR3 is made up of 13 amino acids. Complete variable domain (other parts from reference TRBV2 and TRBJ2-5): EPEVTQTPSHQVTQMGQEVILRCVPISNHLYFYWYRQILGQKVEFLVSFYNNEISEKSEIFDDQFSVERPDGSNFTLKIRSTKLEDSAMYFCASSGRAEETQYFGPGTRLLVL.

The rearrangement uses TRBV5-4 and TRBJ2-1; tentatively, D is TRBD1 (5 bases). Deletions cut 2 bases from V and 4 bases from J, with 7 bases between. From germline, CDR1 is SGHNT and CDR2 YYREEE (reference sequence). This CDR3 region has 13 residues. CDR3 nucleotide sequence: TGTGCCAGCAGCTTATCAGGGTACAATGAGCAGTTCTTC. Protein sequence: CASSLSGYNEQFF. Complete variable domain (other parts from reference TRBV5-4 and TRBJ2-1): ETGVTQSPTHLIKTRGQQVTLRCSSQSGHNTVSWYQQALGQGPQFIFQYYREEENGRGNFPPRFSGLQFPNYSSELNVNALELDDSALYLCASSLSGYNEQFFGPGTRLTVL.

This CDR3 is CASSPGRGYNSPLHF. CDR3 in DNA: TGTGCCAGCAGCCCCGGACGGGGATATAATTCACCCCTCCACTTT. V usage is TRBV7-3 and J usage is TRBJ1-6; D gene uncertain. The CDR3 consists of 15 residues. The germline V and J ends were trimmed by 5 bases and 4 bases, with 12 bases remaining between them. From germline, CDR1 is SGHTA and CDR2 FQGTGA.

The V call is TRBV1, the J call TRBJ1-2. TRBV1 represents a pseudogene. The CDR3 extends over 11 amino acids. DNA of the CDR3: TGCACTTTTTGCGTAAACTATGGCTACACCTTC. The encoded protein is CTFCVNYGYTF.

The V call is TRBV7-9, the J call TRBJ2-7, with 10 bases aligning to TRBD2. The germline V gene has CDR1 SEHNR and CDR2 FQNEAQ (reference sequence). The CDR3 runs 17 residues. V lost 6 bases to trimming and J lost 2 bases; unmatched junction nucleotides: 13. In nucleotides, the CDR3 is TGTGCCAGCAGAGCCCGTCCCGAAAGCGGGGGGGCCTACGAGCAGTACTTC. As protein: CASRARPESGGAYEQYF. Full variable domain (rest looked up from reference TRBV7-9 and TRBJ2-7): DTGVSQNPRHKITKRGQNVTFRCDPISEHNRLYWYRQTLGQGPEFLTYFQNEAQLEKSRLLSDRFSAERPKGSFSTLEIQRTEQGDSAMYLCASRARPESGGAYEQYFGPGTRLTVT.

The chain employs TRBV28 and TRBJ2-5; 7 nucleotides match TRBD2. The CDR3 has 16 amino acids. CDR1 and CDR2 (germline): MDHEN, SYDVKM. Trimming cost V 2 bases and J 1 base; bases outside gene matches: 7. Here the CDR3 reads CASSLHSGRRQETQYF. The CDR3 bases are TGTGCCAGCAGTTTACATAGCGGGCGCCGCCAAGAGACCCAGTACTTC.

The V gene is TRBV27, the J gene TRBJ2-3, with 14 bases aligning to TRBD2. CDR3 length equals 15 residues. Unmatched junction bases numbered 2, after V lost 5 bases and J lost 4 bases. Per the germline V gene, CDR1 is MNHEY and CDR2 is SMNVEV (reference sequence). DNA for the CDR3: TGTGCCAGCAGTAGGGGACTAGCGGGAGCAGATACGCAGTATTTT. This codes for CASSRGLAGADTQYF.

The table lists this clone with a count of one. The CDR3 protein is CATSRDYSDEQFF. The DNA of the CDR3 is TGTGCCACCAGCAGAGATTATTCGGATGAGCAGTTCTTC. V usage is TRBV15 and J usage is TRBJ2-1; no definite D call. CDR1 and CDR2 (germline): LNHNV, YYDKDF (reference sequence). This CDR3 region has 13 residues. V shed 0 bases and J shed 8 bases, with 8 bases lying between them.

This clone was counted once. The chain uses TRBV27 and TRBJ2-2; D is perhaps TRBD1 (6 bases). This CDR3 is built from 15 residues. CDR1 and CDR2 (germline): MNHEY, SMNVEV (reference sequence). Trimming left V 3 bases short and J 4 bases short, with 12 bases between. DNA of the CDR3: TGTGCCAGCAGTTTTTACAGGGTGGGCACCGGGGAGCTGTTTTTT. Translating gives CASSFYRVGTGELFF.

V usage is TRBV19 and J usage is TRBJ2-2; 14 nucleotides line up with TRBD2. The V and J ends lost 5 bases and 4 bases, in that order; junction bases with no gene match: 12. The CDR3 is made up of 19 amino acids. Germline V gene data show CDR1 as LNHDA and CDR2 as SQIVND (reference sequence). CDR3 sequence: CASSYRGTSGSFRTGELFF. The CDR3 DNA reads TGTGCCAGTAGTTACAGGGGGACTAGCGGGAGTTTCCGCACCGGGGAGCTGTTTTTT.

The chain uses TRBV7-9 and TRBJ2-7; D may be TRBD2 (6 bases). The CDR3 loop spans 14 amino acids. Germline V lookup: CDR1 SEHNR, CDR2 FQNEAQ (reference sequence). V lost 5 bases to trimming and J lost 3 bases, with 14 bases between them. CDR3 protein: CASSPPTRSYEQYF. The CDR3 DNA reads as TGTGCCAGCAGCCCGCCGACTAGGAGCTACGAGCAGTACTTC.

This chain connects TRBV6-1 to TRBJ1-2; D not resolved. This CDR3 has 12 amino acids. The germline V gene has CDR1 MNHNS and CDR2 SASEGT. V was shortened by 7 bases and J by 4 bases, with 10 bases between the two germline ends. The CDR3 region has the DNA TGTGCCAGCATCCCGATCGGCTATGGCTACACCTTC. Residues: CASIPIGYGYTF.

The genes are TRBV5-4 and TRBJ1-4; 8 bases agree with TRBD1. Germline trimming cut 4 bases from V and 5 bases from J; bases unmatched to any gene: 7. The CDR3 has 15 amino acids. CDR1 is SGHNT, CDR2 YYREEE, per germline (reference sequence). CDR3 in amino acids: CASSPGQAVNEKLFF. In DNA form, the CDR3 reads TGTGCCAGCAGCCCGGGACAGGCGGTGAATGAAAAACTGTTTTTT.

The sample holds one count of this clone. The CDR3 sequence is CASSPGPGASTGELFF. CDR3 sequence (DNA): TGTGCCAGCAGCCCCGGGCCAGGGGCAAGCACCGGGGAGCTGTTTTTT. The rearrangement uses TRBV21-1 and TRBJ2-2; the table's TRBD1 call for D was not verified on the DNA. TRBV21-1 is described as a pseudogene. The CDR3 loop spans 16 amino acids.

The chain is built from TRBV10-3 and TRBJ1-2; possible D gene TRBD1, 6 bases. There are 16 residues in the CDR3. Per the germline V gene, CDR1 is ENHRY and CDR2 is SYGVKD. V was cut by 6 bases and J by 4 bases, with 21 bases left in between. The CDR3, as DNA: TGTGCCATCAGCCCTGGGGGGGCAGGAGTCTCCTATGGCTACACCTTC. Protein product: CAISPGGAGVSYGYTF.

This rearrangement joins TRBV9 to TRBJ2-2; TRBD1 aligns across 7 bases. CDR3 length equals 16 residues. The germline V gene has CDR1 SGDLS and CDR2 YYNGEE. Unmatched junction bases numbered 6, after V lost 3 bases and J lost 1 base. The CDR3 DNA is TGTGCCAGCAGCGCCCTGACAGGGAGGAACACCGGGGAGCTGTTTTTT. This sequence encodes CASSALTGRNTGELFF.

The chain recombines TRBV6-6 with TRBJ2-2; D possibly corresponds to TRBD1 (6 bases). Germline lookup yields CDR1 MNHNY and CDR2 SVGAGI (reference sequence). The CDR3 length is 14 residues. Trimming shortened V by 8 bases and J by 3 bases, and 13 bases separated the two germline ends. The CDR3, as DNA: TGTGCCAGCGGGGAAGGGGGAGACACCGGGGAGCTGTTTTTT. This sequence encodes CASGEGGDTGELFF.

The chain couples TRBV28 to TRBJ2-7, with 7 bases that match TRBD2. The J segment lost 4 bases and the V segment lost 2 bases, leaving 5 bases of the junction unmatched. In germline, CDR1 is MDHEN, CDR2 SYDVKM. This CDR3 has 14 amino acids. In DNA form, the CDR3 reads TGTGCCAGCAGTTTAGTGGGAGGGTCTTACGAGCAGTACTTC. It specifies CASSLVGGSYEQYF.

V usage is TRBV29-1 and J usage is TRBJ1-1; 7 nucleotides agree with TRBD1. Losses at the gene ends were 3 bases for V and 7 bases for J; bases not matched to a gene: 5. The germline gives CDR1 SQVTM, CDR2 ANQGSEA. The CDR3 loop spans 12 amino acids. CDR3 amino acids: CSVDNRDSEAFF. The CDR3 nucleotides read TGCAGCGTTGACAACCGGGACAGTGAAGCTTTCTTT.

The chain has TRBV5-1 and TRBJ2-1, with D perhaps being TRBD1 or TRBD2 (11 bases each). Trimming left V 2 bases short and J 4 bases short, with 37 bases between. Per germline, CDR1 SGHRS and CDR2 YFSETQ. This CDR3 region has 23 residues. The CDR3 coding sequence is TGCGCCAGCAGCTTACCGGGACAGGGGGGCATCGCTAGCGGGAGGACCCTATACAATGAGCAGTTCTTC. It translates to CASSLPGQGGIASGRTLYNEQFF. The whole variable domain, remainder taken from reference TRBV5-1 and TRBJ2-1, is KAGVTQTPRYLIKTRGQQVTLSCSPISGHRSVSWYQQTPGQGLQFLFEYFSETQRNKGNFPGRFSGRQFSNSRSEMNVSTLELGDSALYLCASSLPGQGGIASGRTLYNEQFFGPGTRLTVL.

The chain joins TRBV6-1 to TRBJ2-1; D gene uncertain. Trimming removed 2 bases from V and 5 bases from J, with 16 bases in between. Germline V CDR1 and CDR2: MNHNS, SASEGT. The CDR3 runs to 16 residues. CDR3 loop: CASSELLFKTDNEQFF. DNA for the CDR3: TGTGCCAGCAGTGAACTGTTGTTTAAAACTGACAATGAGCAGTTCTTC.

DNA for the CDR3: TGTGCCAGCAGTTTAACCCCAGCAGGGGAGCAGTACTTC. Amino acid sequence: CASSLTPAGEQYF. The V and J genes are TRBV28 and TRBJ2-7; D is perhaps TRBD1 (5 bases). The germline V and J ends were trimmed by 2 bases and 7 bases, with 12 bases remaining between them. CDR1 and CDR2 from the germline V gene are MDHEN and SYDVKM. The CDR3 covers 13 residues.

This clone was detected only once. Mismatch with germline at one junction end may stem from a read error. The V call is TRBV11-2, the J call TRBJ2-3; 10 nucleotides line up with TRBD1. Germline lookup yields CDR1 SGHAT and CDR2 FQNNGV. CDR3 length equals 15 residues. CDR3 DNA sequence: TGTGCCAGCAGATTAGGACAGGGGGACACAGATACGCAGTATTTT. It specifies CASRLGQGDTDTQYF.